This entry concerns a single TCR beta chain. Per the study methods: How many nucleated cells were present was estimated from reference gene primer amplification. The table came from immunoSEQ multiplex PCR; TCRdb's copy has only in-frame clones and leaves some out. The V and J calls and clone size come from that table; D and trimming were worked out from the DNA. The sample has some 230,000 clones; approximately 80% are singletons. The sample belongs to a study of blood T cell repertoires in COVID-19. Study information: T cells, B-cell-depleted T cells, or PBMCs provided the cDNA or gDNA that served as material.

The CDR3 contains 14 residues. In germline, CDR1 is SGHRS, CDR2 YFSETQ. V was clipped by 0 bases and J by 5 bases; unmatched bases: 3. This chain links TRBV5-1 with TRBJ1-1; 8 nucleotides agree with TRBD1. This clonotype was sampled from a woman aged 50 to 60 with acute or convalescent COVID-19. Sequencing was performed on peripheral blood. The chain's CDR3 is CASSLGTGKTEAFF. The CDR3 DNA is TGCGCCAGCAGCTTGGGGACAGGGAAAACTGAAGCTTTCTTT.